The 18 T cell receptor beta chains below all came from one sample that was sequenced in a study of T-cell memory formation after mild COVID-19. TCRdb re-called the 5' RACE reads with MiXCR, one entry per CDR3 protein. In the table there are fewer than 250,000 distinct CDR3 sequences, over 9.5% of which are singletons. Sequenced input: PBMCs or a T cell subset sorted from them (not recorded which). These receptors were obtained from a man aged 18-30 years who had mild COVID-19 (a few samples of this study predate the infection). Cell type and time point are not known.

This clonotype has a count of ten or more. V gene TRBV20-1 combines with J gene TRBJ2-3, with TRBD2 matching over 8 bases. Germline CDR1 reads DFQATT; CDR2 reads SNEGSKA (reference sequence). Trimming took 4 bases from V and 4 from J; bases not matched to a gene: 13. This CDR3 spans 16 amino acids. The CDR3 sequence: CSATPRGSGEPDTQYF. The CDR3 nucleotides are TGCAGTGCTACCCCCCGGGGTAGCGGGGAACCAGATACGCAGTATTTT.

This clonotype was counted only a few times. This chain joins TRBV7-2 and TRBJ2-3; 8 bases align to TRBD2. The CDR3 is made up of 16 amino acids. From germline, CDR1 is SGHTA and CDR2 FQGNSA. The J segment lost 4 bases and the V segment lost 5 bases, leaving 11 bases of the junction unmatched. The CDR3 DNA is TGTGCCAGCAGCGTCCGCGGGGGGAGGGCCCCAGATACGCAGTATTTT. Its translation is CASSVRGGRAPDTQYF.

At least ten counts were recorded for this clonotype. The V and J genes are TRBV7-9 and TRBJ2-2, with TRBD1 identical over 8 bases. The CDR3 totals 14 residues. Germline V gene sequence: CDR1 SEHNR, CDR2 FQNEAQ (reference sequence). J gave up 4 bases and V 5 bases, and 3 bases lay outside the gene matches. Here the CDR3 DNA reads TGTGCCAGCAGCGAACAGGGGGGCACCGGGGAGCTGTTTTTT. This gives the protein CASSEQGGTGELFF. The whole variable domain, filled in from reference TRBV7-9 and TRBJ2-2, reads DTGVSQNPRHKITKRGQNVTFRCDPISEHNRLYWYRQTLGQGPEFLTYFQNEAQLEKSRLLSDRFSAERPKGSFSTLEIQRTEQGDSAMYLCASSEQGGTGELFFGEGSRLTVL.

In this sample, this clonotype turned up a few times. This chain uses TRBV5-1 with TRBJ1-4; no definite D call. Per germline, CDR1 SGHRS and CDR2 YFSETQ. The CDR3 is 15 residues long. Trimming stripped 2 bases from V and 4 bases from J, with 12 bases between. The CDR3 loop reads CASSFGSSYNEKLFF. CDR3 DNA: TGCGCCAGCAGCTTTGGGTCAAGTTATAATGAAAAACTGTTTTTT.

The V gene is TRBV20-1, the J gene TRBJ1-6, with D possibly being TRBD1 (5 bases). This CDR3 is built from 14 residues. From germline, CDR1 is DFQATT and CDR2 SNEGSKA (reference sequence). Trimming removed 2 bases at V and 8 bases at J, with 13 bases between. For the CDR3, the DNA is TGCAGTGCTAGATCGGGGCAGGGATATTCACCCCTCCACTTT. Translated: CSARSGQGYSPLHF.

This clonotype was found a few times. The chain has TRBV4-1 and TRBJ2-1; the match to TRBD2 covers 14 bases. CDR1 and CDR2 from the germline V gene are MGHRA and YSYEKL. Losses at the gene ends were 3 bases for V and 4 bases for J; bases not matched to a gene: 2. The CDR3 contains 16 residues. The chain's CDR3 is CASSQTSGGGYNEQFF. In nucleotides, the CDR3 is TGCGCCAGCAGCCAGACTAGCGGGGGGGGTTACAATGAGCAGTTCTTC.

This clonotype was detected ten times or more. V usage is TRBV7-9 and J usage is TRBJ1-6, with unresolved D. The CDR3 totals 13 residues. The V end was cut by 1 base, the J end by 4 bases, with 2 bases between. Germline CDR1 SEHNR, CDR2 FQNEAQ (reference sequence). CDR3 sequence (DNA): TGTGCCAGCAGCTTAGATTATAATTCACCCCTCCACTTT. It encodes CASSLDYNSPLHF.

This clonotype was counted ten times or more. V usage is TRBV7-9 and J usage is TRBJ1-4, with a tentative D call TRBD1 (5 bases). V was cut by 5 bases and J by 0 bases, with 22 bases left in between. This CDR3 is built from 19 residues. In germline, CDR1 is SEHNR, CDR2 FQNEAQ (reference sequence). This CDR3 is CASSPVGWGPGTTNEKLFF. The CDR3 DNA reads as TGTGCCAGCAGCCCAGTGGGGTGGGGACCCGGTACAACTAATGAAAAACTGTTTTTT. The variable domain in full, completed from reference TRBV7-9 and TRBJ1-4, reads DTGVSQNPRHKITKRGQNVTFRCDPISEHNRLYWYRQTLGQGPEFLTYFQNEAQLEKSRLLSDRFSAERPKGSFSTLEIQRTEQGDSAMYLCASSPVGWGPGTTNEKLFFGSGTQLSVL.

This clonotype was observed at least ten times. This chain connects TRBV7-8 to TRBJ2-6, with 9 bases identical to TRBD1. The J segment lost 3 bases and the V segment lost 2 bases, leaving 5 bases of the junction unmatched. The CDR3 runs to 17 residues. CDR1 is SGHVS and CDR2 is FQNEAQ in the germline V gene. The CDR3 here is CASSLRDRVYGANVLTF. The CDR3 coding sequence is TGTGCCAGCAGCTTACGGGACAGGGTGTATGGGGCCAACGTCCTGACTTTC.

The chain carries TRBV5-1 and TRBJ2-1; unclear D gene. Germline CDR1 SGHRS, CDR2 YFSETQ. CDR3 length equals 15 residues. Deletions cut 1 base from V and 1 base from J, with 9 bases between. In DNA form, the CDR3 reads TGCGCCAGCAGCTTGAGGTCCGAGTCCTACAATGAGCAGTTCTTC. Protein: CASSLRSESYNEQFF.

This chain uses TRBV9 with TRBJ1-5; D perhaps matches TRBD1 (5 bases). The V end lost 2 bases, the J end lost 6 bases, and 9 bases lay between the germline ends. This CDR3 has 13 residues. Germline V gene sequence: CDR1 SGDLS, CDR2 YYNGEE. CDR3 protein: CASSVGGSQPQHF. CDR3 sequence (DNA): TGTGCCAGCAGCGTGGGGGGTTCTCAGCCCCAGCATTTT.

The rearrangement joins TRBV7-9 to TRBJ1-2; D uncertain. Germline lookup yields CDR1 SEHNR and CDR2 FQNEAQ (reference sequence). The CDR3 contains 12 residues. The V end lost 4 bases, the J end lost 8 bases, and 11 bases lay between the germline ends. The CDR3 spells CASSSSGEGYTF. The CDR3 DNA follows: TGTGCCAGCAGCTCGTCCGGTGAGGGCTACACCTTC.

In the case of this clonotype: One junction end does not reproduce the germline sequence, and a read error may be involved. The J gene is TRBJ2-1, the V gene TRBV7-7, with 10 bases identical to TRBD2. The CDR3 runs 15 residues. Per germline, CDR1 SSHAT and CDR2 FNYEAQ (reference sequence). Here the CDR3 DNA reads TGTGCTAGCAGCGAAGCCGGGACTAGCGTTAATGAGCAGTTCTTC. This gives the protein CASSEAGTSVNEQFF.

The chain joins TRBV19 to TRBJ2-3, with a possible D match to TRBD2 (6 bases). Germline CDR1 LNHDA, CDR2 SQIVND (reference sequence). Between the trimmed V and J ends, which lost 4 bases and 0 bases, there was a span of 11 bases. The CDR3 has 15 residues. The CDR3 here is CASSRRGRSTDTQYF. The CDR3 DNA sequence: TGTGCCAGTAGTAGGCGGGGACGGAGCACAGATACGCAGTATTTT.

The rearrangement links TRBV12-5 to TRBJ1-2; 7 bases are shared with TRBD1. Germline CDR1 and CDR2: LGHNT and FRNRAP. V lost 1 base to trimming and J lost 8 bases; unmatched junction nucleotides: 7. The CDR3 runs 14 residues. The DNA of the CDR3 is TGTGCTAGTGGTTTGGCCCACAGGGGCTGGGGCTACACCTTC. Translation: CASGLAHRGWGYTF.

V and J are TRBV9 and TRBJ1-1; D remains ambiguous. Germline V lookup: CDR1 SGDLS, CDR2 YYNGEE. The CDR3 has 14 residues. Between the trimmed V and J ends, which lost 0 bases and 1 base, there was a span of 7 bases. CDR3 sequence reads: CASSVDGRNTEAFF. The CDR3 DNA follows: TGTGCCAGCAGCGTAGACGGGAGGAACACTGAAGCTTTCTTT.

V usage is TRBV15 and J usage is TRBJ1-1; 11 nucleotides match TRBD1. J gave up 14 bases and V 6 bases, and 8 bases lay outside the gene matches. Germline V gene lookup returns CDR1 LNHNV and CDR2 YYDKDF (reference sequence). The CDR3 length is 12 residues. In DNA form, the CDR3 reads TGTGCCACCAGAGAGGGGACAGGGGGAAAGTTCTTT. This gives the protein CATREGTGGKFF.

This clonotype was found a few times. This chain links TRBV18 with TRBJ1-1; D might be TRBD1 (5 bases). The germline gives CDR1 KGHSH, CDR2 LQKENI. V lost 6 bases and J 6 bases, leaving 11 bases between the germline ends. This CDR3 spans 12 amino acids. The CDR3 DNA follows: TGTGCCAGCTCGCTCCAGGGACCTGAAGCTTTCTTT. This sequence encodes CASSLQGPEAFF.